These T cell receptor beta chains were read from a single sample in a study of T-cell reconstitution after alpha-beta-depleted transplantation in children. TCRdb passed the PCR reads through MiXCR, listing each CDR3 protein once. The sample holds a few hundred thousand distinct CDR3 sequences, 10% to 15% seen once. This specimen was PBMCs, mostly from graft donor cells, taken 360 days after TCRalphabeta/CD19-depleted stem cell transplant. The receptors derive from a male patient aged 5 to 17 who had a stem cell transplant for acute myeloid leukemia, so the T cells may come from the graft donor. The CDR3 runs from the conserved cysteine through the conserved F or W. Each record gives: clone size, CDR3 length, V gene, J gene, D gene, CDR3 protein, CDR3 DNA. A D gene is named only where the DNA matches it firmly. Where a row states a size, it is once, few, many or the class of an expanded clone; other rows omit it.

few	16	TRBV5-1	TRBJ2-6	.	CASSLVAVVGANVLTF	TGCGCCAGCAGCTTGGTCGCGGTAGTTGGGGCCAACGTCCTGACTTTC
few	16	TRBV19	TRBJ1-4	.	CASSIRPRMGPEKLFF	TGTGCCAGTAGTATCCGGCCGCGAATGGGGCCTGAAAAACTGTTTTTT
many	20	TRBV28	TRBJ2-2	TRBD2	CASSFGAGAIQGPDTGELFF	TGTGCCAGCAGTTTCGGAGCGGGAGCTATTCAGGGTCCTGACACCGGGGAGCTGTTTTTT
.	19	TRBV24-1	TRBJ2-2	.	CATSDLGHSGGSNTGELFF	TGTGCCACCAGTGATTTGGGACATAGTGGCGGGTCCAACACCGGGGAGCTGTTTTTT
.	12	TRBV29-1	TRBJ2-7	.	CSARSNYYEQYF	TGCAGCGCGCGGTCTAATTACTACGAGCAGTACTTC
many	17	TRBV28	TRBJ2-1	TRBD2	CASTLSGSGSSYNEQFF	TGTGCCAGCACCCTGAGTGGCAGCGGGAGCTCCTACAATGAGCAGTTCTTC
.	19	TRBV6-2/TRBV6-3	TRBJ2-1	TRBD1	CASREGRQGAIGSYNEQFF	TGTGCCAGCAGGGAGGGGAGGCAGGGGGCGATCGGCTCCTACAATGAGCAGTTCTTC
.	14	TRBV5-6	TRBJ1-5	.	CASSLYEFNQPQHF	TGTGCCAGCAGCTTGTACGAGTTTAATCAGCCCCAGCATTTT
many	15	TRBV5-1	TRBJ2-2	.	CASSFLDLKAGELFF	TGCGCCAGCAGCTTTTTGGATCTGAAGGCCGGGGAGCTGTTTTTT
.	16	TRBV20-1	TRBJ2-1	TRBD2	CSARDPSGRIKNEQFF	TGCAGTGCTAGAGATCCTAGCGGGAGGATAAAAAATGAGCAGTTCTTC
.	14	TRBV6-1	TRBJ1-1	TRBD1	CASRIRDRDTEAFF	TGTGCCAGCAGAATACGGGACAGGGACACTGAAGCTTTCTTT
.	15	TRBV7-9	TRBJ2-1	.	CASSLTSWGVIGQFF	TGTGCCAGCAGCTTAACTAGCTGGGGCGTTATTGGGCAGTTCTTC
.	11	TRBV20-1	TRBJ1-1	TRBD1	CSADRVTEAFF	TGCAGCGCAGACAGGGTCACTGAAGCTTTCTTT
few	14	TRBV6-5	TRBJ2-7	.	CASSYWGVDYEQYF	TGTGCCAGCAGTTATTGGGGGGTAGACTACGAGCAGTACTTC
many	16	TRBV28	TRBJ1-2	.	CASSPIRIRTNYGYTF	TGTGCCAGCAGTCCCATACGAATCAGGACCAACTATGGCTACACCTTC
.	14	TRBV5-1	TRBJ2-7	.	CASSLWGPGYEQYF	TGCGCCAGCAGCTTGTGGGGGCCCGGATACGAGCAGTACTTC
.	11	TRBV12-3/TRBV12-4	TRBJ2-7	.	CACSSTGNQYF	TGTGCCTGCAGCTCTACAGGCAACCAGTACTTC
.	16	TRBV7-6	TRBJ2-2	TRBD2	CASSLVLADNTGELFF	TGTGCCAGCAGCTTAGTACTAGCGGATAACACCGGGGAGCTGTTTTTT
few	14	TRBV4-3	TRBJ2-7	TRBD2	CASSQHLAVYEQYF	TGCGCCAGCAGCCAACACCTAGCGGTCTACGAGCAGTACTTC
few	18	TRBV5-1	TRBJ2-3	.	CASSLWGASQGPADTQYF	TGCGCCAGCAGCTTGTGGGGTGCTTCTCAGGGGCCGGCAGATACGCAGTATTTT
.	15	TRBV10-3	TRBJ2-5	TRBD2	CAISEASGSQETQYF	TGTGCCATCAGTGAGGCTAGCGGATCTCAAGAGACCCAGTACTTC
few	17	TRBV12-3/TRBV12-4	TRBJ1-1	TRBD1	CASSLRTGITQNTEAFF	TGTGCCAGCAGTTTAAGGACAGGGATAACTCAGAACACTGAAGCTTTCTTT
.	16	TRBV18	TRBJ2-1	.	CASSQTPPFSYNEQFF	TGTGCCAGCTCCCAGACTCCGCCGTTTTCCTACAATGAGCAGTTCTTC
many	15	TRBV12-3/TRBV12-4	TRBJ2-1	.	CASSPRQGLYNEQFF	TGTGCCAGCAGTCCCAGACAGGGACTATACAATGAGCAGTTCTTC
few	17	TRBV6-4	TRBJ2-1	TRBD2	CATGLLATSGPYNEQFF	TGTGCCACAGGACTATTGGCGACTAGCGGACCCTACAATGAGCAGTTCTTC
.	15	TRBV6-5	TRBJ1-4	.	CASGFGGSLNEKLFF	TGTGCCAGCGGATTCGGGGGGTCGTTGAATGAAAAACTGTTTTTT
few	14	TRBV28	TRBJ2-4	TRBD2	CASKTSGSKNIQYF	TGTGCCAGCAAAACTAGCGGGTCCAAAAACATTCAGTACTTC
.	13	TRBV5-8	TRBJ2-1	TRBD1	CASSFYRGNEQFF	TGTGCCAGCAGCTTTTACAGGGGAAATGAGCAGTTCTTC
few	13	TRBV7-8	TRBJ2-7	TRBD1	CASSPGTGAEQYF	TGTGCCAGCAGCCCCGGAACAGGGGCCGAGCAGTACTTC
.	16	TRBV4-2	TRBJ2-7	TRBD2	CASSQLGTSGHYEQYF	TGTGCCAGCAGCCAGCTCGGGACTAGCGGTCACTACGAGCAGTACTTC
few	13	TRBV11-3	TRBJ1-4	.	CASSRGPGEKLFF	TGTGCCAGCAGCCGGGGACCAGGTGAAAAACTGTTTTTT
.	20	TRBV7-7	TRBJ2-7	TRBD2	CASVWAEAPERLAGVGEQYF	TGTGCTAGCGTGTGGGCCGAGGCCCCGGAGCGACTAGCGGGAGTCGGAGAGCAGTACTTC
many	17	TRBV20-1	TRBJ1-2	TRBD1	CSASRGQGYLRAYGYTF	TGCAGTGCTAGTCGGGGACAGGGATACCTCCGGGCGTATGGCTACACCTTC
many	15	TRBV12-3/TRBV12-4	TRBJ2-2	.	CASSSRDLFTGELFF	TGTGCCAGCAGTTCCCGGGACCTTTTTACCGGGGAGCTGTTTTTT
.	14	TRBV7-3	TRBJ2-1	.	CASSLTSYRNEQFF	TGTGCCAGCAGCTTAACCAGTTACAGGAATGAGCAGTTCTTC